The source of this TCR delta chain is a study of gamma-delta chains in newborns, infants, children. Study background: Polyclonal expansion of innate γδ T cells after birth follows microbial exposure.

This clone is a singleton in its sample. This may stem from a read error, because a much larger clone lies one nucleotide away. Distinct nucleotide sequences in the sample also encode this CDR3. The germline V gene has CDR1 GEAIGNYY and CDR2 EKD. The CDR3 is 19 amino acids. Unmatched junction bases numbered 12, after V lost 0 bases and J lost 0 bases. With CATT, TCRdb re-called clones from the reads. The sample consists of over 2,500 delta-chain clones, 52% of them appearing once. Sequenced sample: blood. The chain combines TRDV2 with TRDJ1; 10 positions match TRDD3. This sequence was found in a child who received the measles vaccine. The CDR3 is CACDTVSAGGYAYTDKLIF. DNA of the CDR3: TGTGCCTGTGACACCGTATCTGCCGGGGGATACGCGTACACCGATAAACTCATCTTT.